This T cell receptor beta chain was sequenced for a study of T-cell memory formation after mild COVID-19. Overall study findings and caveats: Contracting CD4+ clones sat mainly in CM and EM; CD8+ in EMRA. Whereas later expanders leaned CD4+, clones contracting day 15 to 85 showed a balanced CD4/CD8 makeup.

V lost 3 bases and J 5 bases, leaving 16 bases between the germline ends. The CDR3 has 15 amino acids. TCRdb reprocessed the 5' RACE reads with MiXCR, giving one entry per CDR3 protein. The data show roughly 240,000 distinct CDR3 sequences, approximately 15% seen once. This clonotype turned up a few times. Its antigen is undetermined. The receptor comes from an adult woman who had mild COVID-19 (a few samples of this study predate the infection). Cell type and time point are not known. The chain links TRBV12-3 or TRBV12-4 to TRBJ1-2, with D possibly TRBD1 on 6 matching bases. Sequences were obtained from PBMCs or a T cell subset sorted from them (not recorded which). CDR3 residues: CASSLKQGWLYGYTF. The CDR3 nucleotides read TGTGCCAGCAGTTTGAAGCAGGGGTGGTTGTATGGCTACACCTTC.